These 5 T cell receptor beta chains originate from one sample sequenced in a study of technical replicates of blood from a handful of donors. The protocol was immunoSEQ multiplex PCR, while the TCRdb copy is restricted to in-frame clones and leaves out a portion. This table has about 93,000 clones, around 95% appearing once. Sequencing used T cells isolated from PBMCs. Every receptor here comes from a human donor in good health.

The chain combines TRBV5-6 with TRBJ2-1, with TRBD2 as a possible D gene (5 bases). The ends were cut back, 0 bases at V and 0 bases at J, with 10 bases in the middle. The CDR3 runs 16 residues. Germline V gene data show CDR1 as SGHDT and CDR2 as YYEEEE. In nucleotides, the CDR3 is TGTGCCAGCAGCTTGGCCTATGCGGGCTCCTACAATGAGCAGTTCTTC. It is translated as CASSLAYAGSYNEQFF.

The genes are TRBV7-6 and TRBJ2-7; TRBD1 matches 8 bases. This CDR3 is built from 13 residues. Germline values: CDR1 SGHVS, CDR2 FNYEAQ. V shed 5 bases and J 3 bases; nucleotides not matched to a gene: 3. The CDR3 here is CASSKGQGYEQYF. The CDR3 nucleotides read TGTGCCAGCAGCAAAGGACAGGGCTACGAGCAGTACTTC. The entire variable domain, with the rest obtained from reference TRBV7-6 and TRBJ2-7, is as follows: GAGVSQSPRYKVTKRGQDVALRCDPISGHVSLYWYRQALGQGPEFLTYFNYEAQQDKSGLPNDRFSAERPEGSISTLTIQRTEQRDSAMYRCASSKGQGYEQYFGPGTRLTVT.

This clone has only one observation. The chain combines TRBV5-1 with TRBJ2-1; 8 nucleotides line up with TRBD2. Germline values: CDR1 SGHRS, CDR2 YFSETQ. Losses at the gene ends were 4 bases for V and 8 bases for J; bases not matched to a gene: 8. This CDR3 comprises 14 residues. The CDR3 DNA sequence: TGCGCCAGCAGCCGGAGCGGGAGTGCGGATGAGCAGTTCTTC. This translates into CASSRSGSADEQFF.

In nucleotides, the CDR3 is TGTGCCAGCAGTTTGGACAGGGGGACTAACTATGGCTACACCTTC. Encoded protein: CASSLDRGTNYGYTF. The rearrangement links TRBV28 to TRBJ1-2; 10 bases align to TRBD1. V shed 3 bases and J 0 bases; nucleotides not matched to a gene: 1. Germline V gene lookup returns CDR1 MDHEN and CDR2 SYDVKM. The CDR3 spans 15 residues.

The V and J genes are TRBV25-1 and TRBJ1-3; possible D gene TRBD1, 6 bases. Germline V gene sequence: CDR1 MGHDK, CDR2 SYGVNS. V lost 3 bases, J lost 1 base, and 16 bases lay in between. CDR3 length: 17 residues. CDR3 nucleotide sequence: TGTGCCAGCAGTGACGAGGGACAACTAGGGTCTGGAAACACCATATATTTT. Amino acids: CASSDEGQLGSGNTIYF.